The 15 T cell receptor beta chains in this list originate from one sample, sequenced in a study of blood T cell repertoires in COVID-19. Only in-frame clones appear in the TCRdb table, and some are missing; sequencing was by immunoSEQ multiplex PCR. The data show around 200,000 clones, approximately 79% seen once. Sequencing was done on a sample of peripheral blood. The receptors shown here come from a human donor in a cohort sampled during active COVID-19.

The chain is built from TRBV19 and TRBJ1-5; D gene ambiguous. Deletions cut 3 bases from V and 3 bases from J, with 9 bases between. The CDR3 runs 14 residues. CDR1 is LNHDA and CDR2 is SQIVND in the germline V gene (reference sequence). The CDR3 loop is CASSINQYNQPQHF. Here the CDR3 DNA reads TGTGCCAGTAGTATTAACCAGTACAATCAGCCCCAGCATTTT.

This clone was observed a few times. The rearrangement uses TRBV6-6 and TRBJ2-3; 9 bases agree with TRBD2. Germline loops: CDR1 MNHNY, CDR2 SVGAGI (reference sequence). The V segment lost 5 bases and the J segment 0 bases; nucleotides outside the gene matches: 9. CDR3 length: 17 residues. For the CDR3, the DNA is TGTGCCAGCAGTCCGCTAGCGGGACCTACTAGCACAGATACGCAGTATTTT. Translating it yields CASSPLAGPTSTDTQYF.

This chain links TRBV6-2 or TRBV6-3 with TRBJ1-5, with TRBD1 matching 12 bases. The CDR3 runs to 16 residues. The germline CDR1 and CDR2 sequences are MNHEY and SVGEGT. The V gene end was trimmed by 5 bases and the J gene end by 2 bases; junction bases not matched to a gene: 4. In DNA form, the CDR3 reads TGTGCCAGCAGTACCGGGACAGGGGGCCGCAATCAGCCCCAGCATTTT. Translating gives CASSTGTGGRNQPQHF.

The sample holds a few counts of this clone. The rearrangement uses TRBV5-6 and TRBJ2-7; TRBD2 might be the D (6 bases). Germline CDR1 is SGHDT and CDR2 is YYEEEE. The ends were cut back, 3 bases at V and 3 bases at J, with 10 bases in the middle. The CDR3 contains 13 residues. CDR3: CASSWTNNYEQYF. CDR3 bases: TGTGCCAGCAGCTGGACTAACAACTACGAGCAGTACTTC.

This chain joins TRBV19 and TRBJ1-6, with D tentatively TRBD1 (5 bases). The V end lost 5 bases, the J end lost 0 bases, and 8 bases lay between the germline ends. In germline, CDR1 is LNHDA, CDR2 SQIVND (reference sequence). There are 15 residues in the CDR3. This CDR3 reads CASSPRGSYNSPLHF. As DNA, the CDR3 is TGTGCCAGTAGTCCAAGGGGCTCCTATAATTCACCCCTCCACTTT.

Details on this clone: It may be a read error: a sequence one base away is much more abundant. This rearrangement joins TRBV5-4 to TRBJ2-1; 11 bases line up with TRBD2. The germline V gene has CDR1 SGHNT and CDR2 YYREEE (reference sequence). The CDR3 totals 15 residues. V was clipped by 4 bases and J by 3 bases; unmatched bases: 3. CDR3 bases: TGTGCCAGCAGCCGGGGACTAGCGGACTACAATGAGCAGTTCTTC. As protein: CASSRGLADYNEQFF.

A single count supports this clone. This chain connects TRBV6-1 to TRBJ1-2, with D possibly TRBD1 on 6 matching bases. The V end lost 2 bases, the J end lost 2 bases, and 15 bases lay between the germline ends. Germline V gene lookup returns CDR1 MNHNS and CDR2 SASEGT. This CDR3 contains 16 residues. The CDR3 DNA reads TGTGCCAGCAGTGAATGGGGAGGGGGGGGCAACTATGGCTACACCTTC. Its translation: CASSEWGGGGNYGYTF.

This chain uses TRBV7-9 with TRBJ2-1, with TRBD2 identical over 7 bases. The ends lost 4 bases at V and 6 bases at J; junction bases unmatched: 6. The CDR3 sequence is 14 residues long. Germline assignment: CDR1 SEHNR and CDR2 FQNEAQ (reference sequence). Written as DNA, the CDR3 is TGTGCCAGCAGCTGGGGGGGAGCCCCCAATGAGCAGTTCTTC. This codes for CASSWGGAPNEQFF.

The CDR3 DNA sequence: TGTGCCAGCAGCTCACCGGGACTAGCGGGGGCCTACGAGCAGTACTTC. Translating it yields CASSSPGLAGAYEQYF. The chain is built from TRBV7-2 and TRBJ2-7, with 14 bases that match TRBD2. CDR1 and CDR2 from the germline V gene are SGHTA and FQGNSA. The ends lost 4 bases at V and 2 bases at J; junction bases unmatched: 4. The length of the CDR3 is 16 residues.

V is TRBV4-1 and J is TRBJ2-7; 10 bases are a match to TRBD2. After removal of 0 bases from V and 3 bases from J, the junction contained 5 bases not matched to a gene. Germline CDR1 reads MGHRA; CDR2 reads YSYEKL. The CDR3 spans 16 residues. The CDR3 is CASSQERTSGFYEQYF. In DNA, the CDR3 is TGCGCCAGCAGCCAAGAGAGGACTAGCGGTTTCTACGAGCAGTACTTC.

CDR3 loop: CASSRLAGYNEQFF. CDR3 bases: TGTGCCAGCAGTCGACTAGCCGGATACAATGAGCAGTTCTTC. This chain connects TRBV28 to TRBJ2-1; 7 bases match TRBD2. The CDR3 is made up of 14 amino acids. Germline trimming cut 5 bases from V and 4 bases from J; bases unmatched to any gene: 5. Per the germline V gene, CDR1 is MDHEN and CDR2 is SYDVKM.

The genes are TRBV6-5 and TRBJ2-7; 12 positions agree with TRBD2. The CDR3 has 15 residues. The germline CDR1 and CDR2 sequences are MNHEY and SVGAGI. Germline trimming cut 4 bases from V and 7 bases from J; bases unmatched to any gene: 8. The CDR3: CASSSVTSGRGEQYF. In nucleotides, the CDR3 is TGTGCCAGCAGTTCCGTGACTAGCGGGAGAGGTGAGCAGTACTTC.

CDR3 amino acids: CASPGAVNTEAFF. In DNA, the CDR3 is TGTGCCAGCCCAGGGGCGGTGAACACTGAAGCTTTCTTT. The chain has TRBV28 and TRBJ1-1; the D gene is possibly TRBD1 (6 bases). Germline CDR1 and CDR2: MDHEN and SYDVKM. The CDR3 covers 13 residues. V was clipped by 8 bases and J by 0 bases, with 10 bases between them.

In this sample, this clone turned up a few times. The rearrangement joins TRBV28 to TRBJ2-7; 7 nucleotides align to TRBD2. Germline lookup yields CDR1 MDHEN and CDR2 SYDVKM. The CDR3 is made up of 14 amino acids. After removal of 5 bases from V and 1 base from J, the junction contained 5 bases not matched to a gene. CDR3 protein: CASSQTGGSYEQYF. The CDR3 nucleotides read TGTGCCAGCAGTCAAACCGGGGGGTCCTACGAGCAGTACTTC.

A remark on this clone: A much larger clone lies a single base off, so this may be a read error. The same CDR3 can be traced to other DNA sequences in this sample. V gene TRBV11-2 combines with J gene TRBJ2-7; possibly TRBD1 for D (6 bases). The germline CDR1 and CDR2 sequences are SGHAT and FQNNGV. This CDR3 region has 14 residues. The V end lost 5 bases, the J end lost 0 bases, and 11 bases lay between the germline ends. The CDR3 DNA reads TGTGCCAGCAGCATGGACAGAAGCTCCTACGAGCAGTACTTC. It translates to CASSMDRSSYEQYF.